This T cell receptor (beta chain) is from a study of multiple sclerosis patients with progressive multifocal leukoencephalopathy. The survey-level immunoSEQ assay was used. The table came from immunoSEQ multiplex PCR; TCRdb's copy has only in-frame clones and leaves some out. Of roughly 34,000 clones listed, about 88% are singletons. For this clone: The antigen remains unidentified.

Findings and caveats of the study: It is unclear whether the findings reflect JC virus infection or general immunocompromise. Most PML patients had lower entropy, suggesting less diverse TRB repertoires. Before and during natalizumab, the clones expanded at PML already existed.

Germline values: CDR1 SGHTA, CDR2 FQGNSA. The CDR3 contains 15 residues. Trimming removed 1 base from V and 0 bases from J; junction bases left unmatched: 0. Time point here: before natalizumab initiation. The receptor's source is a human donor with multiple sclerosis. Sample: PBMCs. V gene TRBV7-2 combines with J gene TRBJ2-1; 7 bases agree with TRBD1. The CDR3 sequence is CASSLGQGSYNEQFF. In DNA, the CDR3 is TGTGCCAGCAGCTTAGGACAGGGCTCCTACAATGAGCAGTTCTTC.